The 23 T cell receptor beta chains below all came from one sample that was sequenced in a study of T cells after yellow fever vaccination. One entry per CDR3 protein, called by TCRdb with MiXCR from the 5' RACE reads. The sample consists of over 300,000 distinct CDR3 sequences, around 7.3% of them appearing once. This specimen consisted of PBMCs, obtained more than 35 days after the first yellow fever vaccination. The receptors originated from a man younger than 35 who received the YFV17D yellow fever vaccine.

This rearrangement joins TRBV5-1 to TRBJ1-1; D remains ambiguous. The CDR3 has 15 amino acids. The germline V gene has CDR1 SGHRS and CDR2 YFSETQ. V gave up 1 base and J gave up 0 bases, with 10 bases separating them. CDR3 bases: TGCGCCAGCAGCTTGATTCGCCACATGAACACTGAAGCTTTCTTT. Translating it yields CASSLIRHMNTEAFF. Together with reference TRBV5-1 and TRBJ1-1, the CDR3 gives the full variable domain: KAGVTQTPRYLIKTRGQQVTLSCSPISGHRSVSWYQQTPGQGLQFLFEYFSETQRNKGNFPGRFSGRQFSNSRSEMNVSTLELGDSALYLCASSLIRHMNTEAFFGQGTRLTVV.

This clonotype has only one observation. V is TRBV7-7 and J is TRBJ2-2; D might be TRBD1 or TRBD2, each matching 5 bases. Germline CDR1 reads SSHAT; CDR2 reads FNYEAQ (reference sequence). The CDR3 loop spans 14 amino acids. Trimming stripped 0 bases from V and 6 bases from J, with 8 bases between. In nucleotides, the CDR3 is TGTGCCAGCAGCTTAGCTGTGGGGGCCGGGGAGCTGTTTTTT. Protein product: CASSLAVGAGELFF. The full variable domain, in which reference TRBV7-7 and TRBJ2-2 provide the parts outside the CDR3, is GAGVSQSPRYKVTKRGQDVTLRCDPISSHATLYWYQQALGQGPEFLTYFNYEAQPDKSGLPSDRFSAERPEGSISTLTIQRTEQRDSAMYRCASSLAVGAGELFFGEGSRLTVL.

As DNA, the CDR3 is TGCAGTGCGGATGGGCGCTTGGATTCCTACGAGCAGTACTTC. This gives the protein CSADGRLDSYEQYF. The rearrangement links TRBV20-1 to TRBJ2-7; D gene unclear. The germline CDR1 and CDR2 sequences are DFQATT and SNEGSKA (reference sequence). Trimming stripped 6 bases from V and 1 base from J, with 16 bases between. This CDR3 has 14 residues.

The chain couples TRBV12-3 or TRBV12-4 to TRBJ2-3; 10 nucleotides line up with TRBD2. The CDR3 length is 16 residues. V lost 4 bases and J lost 4; bases outside the gene matches: 8. The CDR3 nucleotides read TGTGCCAGCAGTTCAAATGTAGCGGGGGGATCAGATACGCAGTATTTT. Its protein product is CASSSNVAGGSDTQYF.

The J gene is TRBJ2-1, the V gene TRBV5-1; D may be TRBD1 (5 bases). Germline CDR1 is SGHRS and CDR2 is YFSETQ. The CDR3 sequence is 17 residues long. Trimming took 0 bases from V and 3 from J, leaving 16 bases between them. DNA for the CDR3: TGCGCCAGCAGCTTGGCCAGGGCAGGGCAGGACTACAATGAGCAGTTCTTC. It specifies CASSLARAGQDYNEQFF.

The chain carries TRBV30 and TRBJ1-6, with TRBD1 identical over 8 bases. The V gene end was trimmed by 6 bases and the J gene end by 7 bases; junction bases not matched to a gene: 32. From germline, CDR1 is GTSNPN and CDR2 SVGIG (reference sequence). The CDR3 is made up of 22 amino acids. As DNA, the CDR3 is TGTGCCTGCAAAATGGGGCAGGGGGCGTTCGCTGGACCAATGCGGGTCAATTCACCCCTCCACTTT. This translates into CACKMGQGAFAGPMRVNSPLHF.

This rearrangement joins TRBV12-3 or TRBV12-4 to TRBJ2-5, with D perhaps assigned TRBD1 or TRBD2 (5 bases each). V was cut by 6 bases and J by 5 bases, with 25 bases left in between. The CDR3 spans 17 residues. CDR3 sequence: CASRVSIGAQKTETQYF. The DNA for the CDR3 is TGTGCCAGCAGAGTTTCCATCGGGGCCCAAAAAACGGAGACCCAGTACTTC.

This rearrangement joins TRBV4-1 to TRBJ1-2, with a weak D call TRBD1 (6 bases). Germline V gene data show CDR1 as MGHRA and CDR2 as YSYEKL. The CDR3 runs 15 residues. The V gene lost 5 bases and the J gene lost 1 base, with 14 bases spanning the gap. The CDR3 here is CASSNSGANNYGYTF. The CDR3 DNA reads as TGCGCCAGCAGCAATTCAGGGGCCAATAACTATGGCTACACCTTC.

In its sample, this clonotype was seen many times. The chain uses TRBV28 and TRBJ1-1; D is unclear. The CDR3 is 13 amino acids. Germline V gene data show CDR1 as MDHEN and CDR2 as SYDVKM. Deletions cut 10 bases from V and 1 base from J, with 13 bases between. CDR3 protein: CATELFGNTEAFF. CDR3 nucleotides: TGTGCCACCGAGCTTTTCGGGAACACTGAAGCTTTCTTT.

The sample holds a few counts of this clonotype. The chain employs TRBV4-2 and TRBJ1-5, with D tentatively TRBD1 (6 bases). The CDR3 length is 15 residues. Germline CDR1 reads LGHNA; CDR2 reads YNFKEQ. The V end lost 0 bases, the J end lost 7 bases, and 13 bases lay between the germline ends. The CDR3 bases are TGTGCCAGCAGCCAAGATCAGGGGTTGAGGCAGCCCCAGCATTTT. It encodes CASSQDQGLRQPQHF.

The rearrangement links TRBV7-9 to TRBJ2-1; no reliable D call. Looked up from germline, CDR1 is SEHNR and CDR2 is FQNEAQ (reference sequence). The length of the CDR3 is 15 residues. Trimming pared 2 bases from V and 5 bases from J, leaving 13 bases between. CDR3 sequence (DNA): TGTGCCAGCAGCTTATTGGGGTCTTTCCACAATGAGCAGTTCTTC. Translation: CASSLLGSFHNEQFF.

The chain is built from TRBV7-2 and TRBJ1-4; possibly TRBD1 for D (5 bases). Germline V CDR1 and CDR2: SGHTA, FQGNSA. V was trimmed by 2 bases and J by 8 bases, leaving 12 bases between them. CDR3 length: 14 residues. This CDR3 reads CASSLYQGGEKLFF. CDR3 DNA: TGTGCCAGCAGCTTATACCAGGGAGGGGAAAAACTGTTTTTT.

This clonotype was counted a few times. This sequence joins TRBV7-8 and TRBJ2-7, with D perhaps matching TRBD1 (5 bases). Trimming took off 4 bases at V and 3 bases at J, with 16 bases between the two ends. CDR1 and CDR2 from the germline V gene are SGHVS and FQNEAQ. The CDR3 is made up of 15 amino acids. DNA for the CDR3: TGTGCCAGCAGCTCCTACGACAGCCCCAACTACGAGCAGTACGTC. This encodes CASSSYDSPNYEQYV.

This sequence joins TRBV12-3 or TRBV12-4 and TRBJ1-2; 8 positions match TRBD1. The V segment lost 4 bases and the J segment 4 bases; nucleotides outside the gene matches: 11. CDR3 length: 16 residues. CDR3 nucleotides: TGTGCCAGCAGTTCACCCAGTGACAGGGGCGTCTATGGCTACACCTTC. This sequence encodes CASSSPSDRGVYGYTF.

This clonotype has at least ten counts. The chain has TRBV5-1 and TRBJ1-1, with D possibly TRBD1 on 6 matching bases. The ends were cut back, 4 bases at V and 11 bases at J, with 15 bases in the middle. Germline V gene data show CDR1 as SGHRS and CDR2 as YFSETQ. This CDR3 is built from 12 residues. The chain's CDR3 is CASSTEPGGAFF. In DNA, the CDR3 is TGCGCCAGCAGCACCGAGCCGGGGGGCGCTTTCTTT.

This chain joins TRBV28 and TRBJ2-1, with D tentatively TRBD1 (5 bases). Germline CDR1 and CDR2: MDHEN and SYDVKM. V lost 5 bases and J 2 bases, leaving 13 bases between the germline ends. CDR3 length: 15 amino acids. CDR3 residues: CASSTTGITYNEQFF. In nucleotides, the CDR3 is TGTGCCAGCAGTACTACAGGAATCACCTACAATGAGCAGTTCTTC.

This clonotype turned up a few times. The J gene is TRBJ1-1, the V gene TRBV27; D not certain. CDR1 and CDR2 (germline): MNHEY, SMNVEV (reference sequence). The CDR3 is made up of 14 amino acids. The germline V and J ends were trimmed by 5 bases and 2 bases, with 12 bases remaining between them. The CDR3 loop reads CASSPRADNTEAFF. CDR3 bases: TGTGCCAGCAGTCCGCGAGCGGACAACACTGAAGCTTTCTTT.

The chain combines TRBV27 with TRBJ2-1; D is possibly TRBD1 (5 bases). CDR3 size: 13 residues. Germline assignment: CDR1 MNHEY and CDR2 SMNVEV (reference sequence). V lost 6 bases and J 2 bases, leaving 8 bases between the germline ends. CDR3 nucleotide sequence: TGTGCCAGCAGGGACATACCCTACAATGAGCAGTTCTTC. Translating it yields CASRDIPYNEQFF.

This clonotype was observed many times. J is TRBJ2-3 and V is TRBV7-2, with 12 bases fitting TRBD2. With 2 bases clipped from V and 1 base from J, the junction kept 1 base outside the gene matches. The CDR3 is 16 amino acids. The germline CDR1 and CDR2 sequences are SGHTA and FQGNSA. The CDR3 DNA is TGTGCCAGCAGCTTACTAGCGGGGGGGCGCACAGATACGCAGTATTTT. It translates to CASSLLAGGRTDTQYF. Full variable domain (rest looked up from reference TRBV7-2 and TRBJ2-3): GAGVSQSPSNKVTEKGKDVELRCDPISGHTALYWYRQSLGQGLEFLIYFQGNSAPDKSGLPSDRFSAERTGGSVSTLTIQRTQQEDSAVYLCASSLLAGGRTDTQYFGPGTRLTVL.

The chain employs TRBV20-1 and TRBJ2-2; TRBD2 agrees at 8 bases. The CDR3 contains 15 residues. Germline V gives CDR1 DFQATT, CDR2 SNEGSKA (reference sequence). V shed 1 base, J shed 3 bases, and the junction held 4 bases outside the gene matches. The CDR3 bases are TGCAGTGCTAGAGGGCGGGGGGAGGACACCGGGGAGCTGTTTTTT. This sequence encodes CSARGRGEDTGELFF.

The chain employs TRBV18 and TRBJ2-6, with unresolved D. The length of the CDR3 is 17 residues. V shed 0 bases and J shed 1 base, with 10 bases lying between them. Germline lookup yields CDR1 KGHSH and CDR2 LQKENI. The CDR3 here is CASSPPGLRSGANVLTF. CDR3 DNA sequence: TGTGCCAGCTCACCACCAGGGTTACGGTCTGGGGCCAACGTCCTGACTTTC.

CDR3 sequence (DNA): TGTGCCAGCAGCTTAGATCGGAGGACCCAGTACTTC. Encoded protein: CASSLDRRTQYF. The V call is TRBV7-2, the J call TRBJ2-5; D unresolved. Trimming stripped 1 base from V and 7 bases from J, with 7 bases between. Germline V gene data show CDR1 as SGHTA and CDR2 as FQGNSA. CDR3 size: 12 residues. The complete variable domain, with remaining parts taken from reference TRBV7-2 and TRBJ2-5, reads GAGVSQSPSNKVTEKGKDVELRCDPISGHTALYWYRQSLGQGLEFLIYFQGNSAPDKSGLPSDRFSAERTGGSVSTLTIQRTQQEDSAVYLCASSLDRRTQYFGPGTRLLVL.

V and J are TRBV20-1 and TRBJ2-1, with a possible D match to TRBD1 (6 bases). V lost 7 bases and J 5 bases, leaving 18 bases between the germline ends. Germline V gene lookup returns CDR1 DFQATT and CDR2 SNEGSKA (reference sequence). The CDR3 contains 14 residues. CDR3 DNA sequence: TGCAGTGGGAAGAGACAGGACTTCAACAATGAGCAGTTCTTC. This codes for CSGKRQDFNNEQFF.